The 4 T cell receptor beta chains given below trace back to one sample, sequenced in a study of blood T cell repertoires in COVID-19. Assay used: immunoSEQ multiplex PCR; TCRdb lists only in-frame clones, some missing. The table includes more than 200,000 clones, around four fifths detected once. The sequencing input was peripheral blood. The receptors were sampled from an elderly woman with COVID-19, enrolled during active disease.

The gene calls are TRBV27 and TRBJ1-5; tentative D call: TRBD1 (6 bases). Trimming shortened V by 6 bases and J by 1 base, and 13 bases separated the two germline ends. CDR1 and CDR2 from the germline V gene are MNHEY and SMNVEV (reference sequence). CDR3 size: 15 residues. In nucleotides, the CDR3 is TGTGCCAGCAGCGCCGGGACAAAAAGCAATCAGCCCCAGCATTTT. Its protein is CASSAGTKSNQPQHF.

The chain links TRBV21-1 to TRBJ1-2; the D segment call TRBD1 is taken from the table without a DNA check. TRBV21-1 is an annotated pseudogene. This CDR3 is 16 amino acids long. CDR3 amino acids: CASSKAMGRALYGYTF. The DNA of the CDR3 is TGTGCCAGCAGCAAAGCGATGGGCAGGGCCCTATATGGCTACACCTTC.

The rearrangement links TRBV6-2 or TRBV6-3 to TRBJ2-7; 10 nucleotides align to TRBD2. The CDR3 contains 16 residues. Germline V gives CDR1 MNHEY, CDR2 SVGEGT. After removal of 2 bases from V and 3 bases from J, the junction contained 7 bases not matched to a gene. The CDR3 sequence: CASSYRLAGVNYEQYF. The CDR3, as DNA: TGTGCCAGCAGTTACCGTCTAGCGGGGGTAAACTACGAGCAGTACTTC.

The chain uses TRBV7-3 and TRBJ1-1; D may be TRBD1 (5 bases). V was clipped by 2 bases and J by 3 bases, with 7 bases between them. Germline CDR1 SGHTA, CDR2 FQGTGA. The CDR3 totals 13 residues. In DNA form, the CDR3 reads TGTGCCAGCAGCTTAGCAGGGCACACTGAAGCTTTCTTT. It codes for CASSLAGHTEAFF. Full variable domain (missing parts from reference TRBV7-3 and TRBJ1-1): GAGVSQTPSNKVTEKGKYVELRCDPISGHTALYWYRQSLGQGPEFLIYFQGTGAADDSGLPNDRFFAVRPEGSVSTLKIQRTERGDSAVYLCASSLAGHTEAFFGQGTRLTVV.